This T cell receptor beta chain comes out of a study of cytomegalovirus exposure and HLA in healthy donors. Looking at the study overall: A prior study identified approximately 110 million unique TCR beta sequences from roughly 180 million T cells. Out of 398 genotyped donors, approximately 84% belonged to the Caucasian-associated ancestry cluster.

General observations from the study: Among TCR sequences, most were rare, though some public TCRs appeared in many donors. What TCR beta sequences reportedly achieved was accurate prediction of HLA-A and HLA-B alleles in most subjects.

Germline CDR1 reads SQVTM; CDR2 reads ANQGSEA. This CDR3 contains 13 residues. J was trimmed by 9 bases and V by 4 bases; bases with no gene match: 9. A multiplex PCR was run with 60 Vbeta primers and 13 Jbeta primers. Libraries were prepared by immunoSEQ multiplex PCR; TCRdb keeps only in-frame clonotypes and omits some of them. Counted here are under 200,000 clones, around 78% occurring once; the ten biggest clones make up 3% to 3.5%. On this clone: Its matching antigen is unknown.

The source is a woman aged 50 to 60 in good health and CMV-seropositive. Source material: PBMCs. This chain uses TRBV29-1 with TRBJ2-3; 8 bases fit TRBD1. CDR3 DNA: TGCAGCGTTGGAGCCCTGGGACAGGCCACGCAGTATTTT. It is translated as CSVGALGQATQYF.